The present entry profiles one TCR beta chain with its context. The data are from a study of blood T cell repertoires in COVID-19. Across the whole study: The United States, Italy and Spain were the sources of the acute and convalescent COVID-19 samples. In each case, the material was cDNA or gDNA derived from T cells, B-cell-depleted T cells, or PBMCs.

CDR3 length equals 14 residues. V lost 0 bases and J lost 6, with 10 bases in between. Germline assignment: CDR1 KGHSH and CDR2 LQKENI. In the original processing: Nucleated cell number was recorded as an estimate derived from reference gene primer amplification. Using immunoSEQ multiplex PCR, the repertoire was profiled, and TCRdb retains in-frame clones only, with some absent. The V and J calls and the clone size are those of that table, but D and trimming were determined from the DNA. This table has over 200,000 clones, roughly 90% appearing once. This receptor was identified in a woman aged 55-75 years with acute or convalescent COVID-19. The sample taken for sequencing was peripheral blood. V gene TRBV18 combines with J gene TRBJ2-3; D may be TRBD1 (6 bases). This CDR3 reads CASSPPRGTDTQYF. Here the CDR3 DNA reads TGTGCCAGCTCACCACCTAGGGGGACCGATACGCAGTATTTT.